This T cell receptor beta chain was documented in a study of blood T cell repertoires in COVID-19. CDR1 and CDR2 (germline): MNHEY, SMNVEV (reference sequence). The germline V and J ends were trimmed by 3 bases and 5 bases, with 11 bases remaining between them. CDR3 length: 14 amino acids. Authors' analysis steps: Counts of nucleated cells, estimated from reference gene primer amplification, were obtained. Repertoires were generated with immunoSEQ multiplex PCR, while TCRdb's copy carries only in-frame clones and drops some. Clone size and V and J calls were adopted from that table, with D and trimming inferred from the DNA. This table holds 300,000 or so clones, roughly 91% found once. Enrolled through a virtual design, the participants were between 18 and 89 years of age and came from some 25 US areas. Assignment of participants to cohorts was predicated upon participant-reported clinical history. Contact with a PCR-confirmed or clinician-diagnosed COVID-19 case occurred within 2 weeks of entry.

V is TRBV27 and J is TRBJ1-5, with TRBD1 as a possible D gene (6 bases). This TCR came from a woman between 45 and 65 years old who had been exposed to COVID-19. Sequences were obtained from PBMCs or T cells enriched from blood (not recorded which). The CDR3 protein is CASSFREGDQPQHF. The CDR3 nucleotides read TGTGCCAGCAGTTTCAGGGAGGGGGATCAGCCCCAGCATTTT.